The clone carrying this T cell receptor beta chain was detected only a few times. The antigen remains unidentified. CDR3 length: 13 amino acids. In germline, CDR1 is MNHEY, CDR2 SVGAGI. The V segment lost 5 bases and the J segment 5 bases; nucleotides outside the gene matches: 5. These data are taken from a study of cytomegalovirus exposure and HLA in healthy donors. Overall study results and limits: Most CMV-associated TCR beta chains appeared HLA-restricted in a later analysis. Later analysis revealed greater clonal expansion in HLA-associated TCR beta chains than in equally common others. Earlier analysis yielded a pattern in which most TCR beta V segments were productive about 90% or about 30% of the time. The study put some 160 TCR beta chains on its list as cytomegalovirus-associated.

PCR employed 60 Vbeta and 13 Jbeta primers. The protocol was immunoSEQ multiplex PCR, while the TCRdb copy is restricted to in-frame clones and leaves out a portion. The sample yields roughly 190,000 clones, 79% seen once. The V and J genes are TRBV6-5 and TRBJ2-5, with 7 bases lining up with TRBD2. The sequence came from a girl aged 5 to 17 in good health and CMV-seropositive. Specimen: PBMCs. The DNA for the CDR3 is TGTGCCAGCAGTCCCCCCGGGAGGGAGACCCAGTACTTC. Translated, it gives CASSPPGRETQYF.